This paragraph reports one TCR beta chain. Trimming left V 0 bases short and J 1 base short, with 3 bases between. Germline V gene lookup returns CDR1 SEHNR and CDR2 FQNEAQ (reference sequence). This CDR3 region has 13 residues. Data came from immunoSEQ multiplex PCR; TCRdb stores just in-frame clones and leaves some out. The sample includes approximately 100,000 clones, 92% of them seen just once. This specimen comes from a study of siplizumab effects on memory and regulatory T cells. The sequence was collected from a human donor in good health. The specimen sequenced was Tregs sorted from blood. The J gene is TRBJ1-1, the V gene TRBV7-9; no reliable D call. CDR3 sequence: CASSLARNTEAFF. For the CDR3, the DNA is TGTGCCAGCAGCTTAGCGAGGAACACTGAAGCTTTCTTT.